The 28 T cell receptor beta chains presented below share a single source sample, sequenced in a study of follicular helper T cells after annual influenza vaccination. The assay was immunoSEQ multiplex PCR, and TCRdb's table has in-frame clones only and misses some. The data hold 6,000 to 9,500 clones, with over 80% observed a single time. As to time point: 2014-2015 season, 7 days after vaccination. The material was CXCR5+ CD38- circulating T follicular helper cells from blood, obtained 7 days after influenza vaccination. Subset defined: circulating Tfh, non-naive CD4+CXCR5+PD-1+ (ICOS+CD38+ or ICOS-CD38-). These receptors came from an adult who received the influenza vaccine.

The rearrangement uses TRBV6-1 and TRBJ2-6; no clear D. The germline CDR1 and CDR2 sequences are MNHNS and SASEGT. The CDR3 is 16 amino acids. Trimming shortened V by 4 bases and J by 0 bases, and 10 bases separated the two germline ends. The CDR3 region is CASSAGQASGANVLTF. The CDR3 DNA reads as TGTGCCAGCAGTGCGGGCCAGGCCTCTGGGGCCAACGTCCTGACTTTC.

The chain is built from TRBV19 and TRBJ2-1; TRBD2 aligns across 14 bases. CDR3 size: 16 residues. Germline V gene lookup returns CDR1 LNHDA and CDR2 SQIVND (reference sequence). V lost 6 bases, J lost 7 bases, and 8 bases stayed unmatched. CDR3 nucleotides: TGTGCCAGTAGGACTAGCGGGGGGGCAAGTAGGAATGAGCAGTTCTTC. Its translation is CASRTSGGASRNEQFF.

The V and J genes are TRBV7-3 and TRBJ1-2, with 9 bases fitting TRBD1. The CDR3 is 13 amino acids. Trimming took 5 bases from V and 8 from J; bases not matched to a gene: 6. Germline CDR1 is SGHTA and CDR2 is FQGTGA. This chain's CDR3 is CASSRDRVSGYTF. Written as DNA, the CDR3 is TGTGCCAGCAGCCGGGACAGGGTGAGCGGCTACACCTTC.

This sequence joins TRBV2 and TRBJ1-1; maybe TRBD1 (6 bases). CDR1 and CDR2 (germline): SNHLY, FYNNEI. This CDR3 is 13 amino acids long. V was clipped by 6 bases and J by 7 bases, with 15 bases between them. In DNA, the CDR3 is TGTGCCAGCAGCCTACAGGGTAACTTTGAAGCTTTCTTT. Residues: CASSLQGNFEAFF.

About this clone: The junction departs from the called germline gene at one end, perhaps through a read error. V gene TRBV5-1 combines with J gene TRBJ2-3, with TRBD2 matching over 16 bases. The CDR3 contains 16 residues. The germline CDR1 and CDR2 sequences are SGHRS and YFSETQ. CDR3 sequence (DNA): TGCGCCAGCAGCCCACCCGGGACTAGCGGGGGGGCCCCCCCCCATTTT. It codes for CASSPPGTSGGAPPHF.

The CDR3 is CASSPRRGVTGELFF. DNA for the CDR3: TGTGCCAGCTCACCACGGAGGGGGGTCACCGGGGAGCTGTTTTTT. The chain joins TRBV18 to TRBJ2-2, with D possibly called TRBD1 or TRBD2 (6 bases each). Germline V gene lookup returns CDR1 KGHSH and CDR2 LQKENI. The V and J ends lost 1 base and 4 bases respectively, with 10 bases between them. The CDR3 is made up of 15 amino acids.

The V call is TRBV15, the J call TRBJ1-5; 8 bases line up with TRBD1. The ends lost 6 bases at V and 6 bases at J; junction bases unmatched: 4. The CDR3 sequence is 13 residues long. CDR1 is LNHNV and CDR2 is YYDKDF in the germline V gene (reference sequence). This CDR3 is CATRKQGGQPQHF. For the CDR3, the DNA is TGTGCCACCAGAAAACAGGGGGGTCAGCCCCAGCATTTT.

This CDR3 is CASSLTSWGTEAFF. The CDR3 DNA is TGTGCCAGCAGTTTGACTTCCTGGGGCACTGAAGCTTTCTTT. The rearrangement joins TRBV27 to TRBJ1-1, with no clear D. V dropped 3 bases and J dropped 4 bases, with 12 bases sitting between them. The CDR3 covers 14 residues. CDR1 and CDR2 from the germline V gene are MNHEY and SMNVEV (reference sequence).

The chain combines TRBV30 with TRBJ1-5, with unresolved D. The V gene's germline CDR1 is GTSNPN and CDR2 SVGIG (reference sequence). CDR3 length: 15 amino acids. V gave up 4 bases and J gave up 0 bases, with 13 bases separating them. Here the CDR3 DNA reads TGTGCCTGGACCTCCGGGGTAGGTAGCAATCAGCCCCAGCATTTT. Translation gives CAWTSGVGSNQPQHF. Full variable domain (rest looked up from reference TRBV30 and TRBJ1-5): SQTIHQWPATLVQPVGSPLSLECTVEGTSNPNLYWYRQAAGRGLQLLFYSVGIGQISSEVPQNLSASRPQDRQFILSSKKLLLSDSGFYLCAWTSGVGSNQPQHFGDGTRLSIL.

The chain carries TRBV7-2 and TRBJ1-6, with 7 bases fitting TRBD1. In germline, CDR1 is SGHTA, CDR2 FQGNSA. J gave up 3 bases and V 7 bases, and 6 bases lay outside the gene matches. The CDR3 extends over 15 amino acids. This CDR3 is CASNLGGNYNSPLHF. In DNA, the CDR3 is TGTGCCAGCAACCTAGGGGGCAACTATAATTCACCCCTCCACTTT. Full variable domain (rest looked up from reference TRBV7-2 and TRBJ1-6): GAGVSQSPSNKVTEKGKDVELRCDPISGHTALYWYRQSLGQGLEFLIYFQGNSAPDKSGLPSDRFSAERTGGSVSTLTIQRTQQEDSAVYLCASNLGGNYNSPLHFGNGTRLTVT.

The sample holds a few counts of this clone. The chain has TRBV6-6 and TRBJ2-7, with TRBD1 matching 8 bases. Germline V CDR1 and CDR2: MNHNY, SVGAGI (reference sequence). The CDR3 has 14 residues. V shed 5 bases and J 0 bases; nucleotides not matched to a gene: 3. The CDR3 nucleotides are TGTGCCAGCAGTACAACAGGGGGCTCCTACGAGCAGTACTTC. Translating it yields CASSTTGGSYEQYF.

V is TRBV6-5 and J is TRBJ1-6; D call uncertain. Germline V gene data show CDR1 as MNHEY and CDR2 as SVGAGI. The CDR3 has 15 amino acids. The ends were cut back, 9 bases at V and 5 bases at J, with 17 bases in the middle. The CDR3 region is CARSVGSKNNSPLHF. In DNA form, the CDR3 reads TGTGCCAGATCCGTGGGGTCAAAAAATAATTCACCCCTCCACTTT.

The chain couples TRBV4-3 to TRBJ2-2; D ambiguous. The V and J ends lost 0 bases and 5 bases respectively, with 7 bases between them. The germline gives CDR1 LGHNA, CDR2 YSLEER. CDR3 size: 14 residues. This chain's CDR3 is CASSQDRRTGELFF. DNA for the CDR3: TGCGCCAGCAGCCAAGATCGTAGGACCGGGGAGCTGTTTTTT.

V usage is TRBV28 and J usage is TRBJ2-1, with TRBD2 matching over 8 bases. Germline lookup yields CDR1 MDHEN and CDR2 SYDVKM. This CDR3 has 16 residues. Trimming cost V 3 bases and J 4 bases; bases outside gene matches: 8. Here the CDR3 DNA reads TGTGCCAGCAGTTTGGAGGCGGGGGGAGAATACAATGAGCAGTTCTTC. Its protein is CASSLEAGGEYNEQFF. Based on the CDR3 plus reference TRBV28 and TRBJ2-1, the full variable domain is DVKVTQSSRYLVKRTGEKVFLECVQDMDHENMFWYRQDPGLGLRLIYFSYDVKMKEKGDIPEGYSVSREKKERFSLILESASTNQTSMYLCASSLEAGGEYNEQFFGPGTRLTVL.

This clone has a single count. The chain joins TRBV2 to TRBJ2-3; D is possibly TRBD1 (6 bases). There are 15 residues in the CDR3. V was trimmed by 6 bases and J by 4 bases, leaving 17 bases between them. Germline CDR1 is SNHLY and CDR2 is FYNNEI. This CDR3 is CASSSTGLSADTQYF. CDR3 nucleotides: TGTGCCAGCAGCTCAACAGGGCTCTCCGCAGATACGCAGTATTTT.

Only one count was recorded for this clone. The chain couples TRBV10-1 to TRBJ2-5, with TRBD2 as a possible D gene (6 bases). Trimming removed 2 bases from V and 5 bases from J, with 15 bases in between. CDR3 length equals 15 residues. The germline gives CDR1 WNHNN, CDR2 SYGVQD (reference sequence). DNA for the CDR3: TGCGCCAGCAGTGAGAGCCAGGGAGGTCGGGAGACCCAGTACTTC. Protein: CASSESQGGRETQYF.

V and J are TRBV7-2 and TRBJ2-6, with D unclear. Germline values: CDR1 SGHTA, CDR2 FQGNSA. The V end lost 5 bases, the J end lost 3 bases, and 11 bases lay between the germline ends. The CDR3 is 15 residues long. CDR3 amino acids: CASSRAAFGANVLTF. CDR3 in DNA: TGTGCCAGCAGCCGGGCGGCCTTTGGGGCCAACGTCCTGACTTTC.

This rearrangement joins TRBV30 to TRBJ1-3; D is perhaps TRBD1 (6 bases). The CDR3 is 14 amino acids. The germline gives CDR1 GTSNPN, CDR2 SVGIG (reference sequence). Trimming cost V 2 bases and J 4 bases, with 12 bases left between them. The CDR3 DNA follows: TGTGCCTGGAGTACAGGGATGGGAGGAAACACCATATATTTT. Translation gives CAWSTGMGGNTIYF.

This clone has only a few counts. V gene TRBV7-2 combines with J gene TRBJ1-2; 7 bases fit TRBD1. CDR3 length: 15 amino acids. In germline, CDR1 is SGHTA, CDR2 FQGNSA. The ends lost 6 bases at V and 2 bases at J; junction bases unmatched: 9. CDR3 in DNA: TGTGCCAGCAGGGGTGGACAGGACACCAACTATGGCTACACCTTC. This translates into CASRGGQDTNYGYTF. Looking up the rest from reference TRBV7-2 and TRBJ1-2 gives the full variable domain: GAGVSQSPSNKVTEKGKDVELRCDPISGHTALYWYRQSLGQGLEFLIYFQGNSAPDKSGLPSDRFSAERTGGSVSTLTIQRTQQEDSAVYLCASRGGQDTNYGYTFGSGTRLTVV.

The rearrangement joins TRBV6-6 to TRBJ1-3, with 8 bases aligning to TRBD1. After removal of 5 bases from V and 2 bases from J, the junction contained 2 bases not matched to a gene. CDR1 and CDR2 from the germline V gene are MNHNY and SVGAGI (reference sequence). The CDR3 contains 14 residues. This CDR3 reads CASSAGGAGNTIYF. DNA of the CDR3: TGTGCCAGCAGTGCAGGGGGCGCTGGAAACACCATATATTTT.

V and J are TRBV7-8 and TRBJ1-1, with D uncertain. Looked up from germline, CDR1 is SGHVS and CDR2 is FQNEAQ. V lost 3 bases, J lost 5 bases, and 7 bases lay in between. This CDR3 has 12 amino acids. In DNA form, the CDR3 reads TGTGCCAGCAGCTTCGGGTTGACTGAAGCTTTCTTT. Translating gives CASSFGLTEAFF.

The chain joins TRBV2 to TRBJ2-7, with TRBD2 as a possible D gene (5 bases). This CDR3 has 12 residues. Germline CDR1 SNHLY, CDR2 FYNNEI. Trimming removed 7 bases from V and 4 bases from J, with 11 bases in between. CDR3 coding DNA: TGTGCCAGCAAGGCGTCGGGGTACGAGCAGTACTTC. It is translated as CASKASGYEQYF.

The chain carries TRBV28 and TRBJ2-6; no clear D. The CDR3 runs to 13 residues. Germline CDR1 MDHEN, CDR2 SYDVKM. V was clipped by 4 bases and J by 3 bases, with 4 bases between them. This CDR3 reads CASSWGGANVLTF. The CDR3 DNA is TGTGCCAGCAGTTGGGGTGGGGCCAACGTCCTGACTTTC. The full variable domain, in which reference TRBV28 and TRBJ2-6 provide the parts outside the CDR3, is DVKVTQSSRYLVKRTGEKVFLECVQDMDHENMFWYRQDPGLGLRLIYFSYDVKMKEKGDIPEGYSVSREKKERFSLILESASTNQTSMYLCASSWGGANVLTFGAGSRLTVL.

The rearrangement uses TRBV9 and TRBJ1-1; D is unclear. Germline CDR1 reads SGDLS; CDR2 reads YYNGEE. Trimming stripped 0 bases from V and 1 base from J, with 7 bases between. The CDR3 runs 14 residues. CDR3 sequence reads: CASSVETGNTEAFF. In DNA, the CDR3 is TGTGCCAGCAGCGTAGAGACGGGGAACACTGAAGCTTTCTTT.

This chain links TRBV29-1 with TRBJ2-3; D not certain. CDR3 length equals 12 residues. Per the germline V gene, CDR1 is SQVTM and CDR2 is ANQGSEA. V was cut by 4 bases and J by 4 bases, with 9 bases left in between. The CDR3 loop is CSVGRMADTQYF. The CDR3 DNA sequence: TGCAGCGTTGGAAGAATGGCAGATACGCAGTATTTT.

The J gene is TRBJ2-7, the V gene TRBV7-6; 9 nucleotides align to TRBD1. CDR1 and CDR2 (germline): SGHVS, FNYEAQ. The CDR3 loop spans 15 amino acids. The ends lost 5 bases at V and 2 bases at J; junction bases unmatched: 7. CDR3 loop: CASSPGTGRAYEQYF. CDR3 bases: TGTGCCAGCAGCCCCGGGACAGGGAGGGCCTACGAGCAGTACTTC.

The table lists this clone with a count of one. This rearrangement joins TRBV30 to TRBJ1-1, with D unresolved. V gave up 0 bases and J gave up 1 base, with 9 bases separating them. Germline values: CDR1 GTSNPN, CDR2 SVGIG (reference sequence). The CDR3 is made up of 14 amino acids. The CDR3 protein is CAWSVPLRNTEAFF. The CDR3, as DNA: TGTGCCTGGAGTGTACCGCTTAGGAACACTGAAGCTTTCTTT. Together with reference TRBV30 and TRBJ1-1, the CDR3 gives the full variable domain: SQTIHQWPATLVQPVGSPLSLECTVEGTSNPNLYWYRQAAGRGLQLLFYSVGIGQISSEVPQNLSASRPQDRQFILSSKKLLLSDSGFYLCAWSVPLRNTEAFFGQGTRLTVV.

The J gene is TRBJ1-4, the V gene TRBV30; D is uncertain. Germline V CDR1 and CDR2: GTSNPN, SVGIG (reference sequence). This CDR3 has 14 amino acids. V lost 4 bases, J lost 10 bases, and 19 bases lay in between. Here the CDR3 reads CAWNLDGFKGKLFF. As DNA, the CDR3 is TGTGCCTGGAATCTGGACGGATTTAAAGGAAAACTGTTTTTT.